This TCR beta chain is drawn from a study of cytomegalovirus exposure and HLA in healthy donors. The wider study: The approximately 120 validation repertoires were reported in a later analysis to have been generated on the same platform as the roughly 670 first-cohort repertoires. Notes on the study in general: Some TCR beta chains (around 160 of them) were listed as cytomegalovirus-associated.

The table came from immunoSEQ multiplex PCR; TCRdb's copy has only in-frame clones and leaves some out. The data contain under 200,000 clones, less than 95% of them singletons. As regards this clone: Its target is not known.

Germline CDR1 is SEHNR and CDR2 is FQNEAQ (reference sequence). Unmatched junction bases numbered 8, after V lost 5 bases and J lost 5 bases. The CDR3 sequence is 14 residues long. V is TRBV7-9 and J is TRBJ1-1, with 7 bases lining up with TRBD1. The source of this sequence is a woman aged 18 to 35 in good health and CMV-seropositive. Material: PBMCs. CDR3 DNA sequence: TGTGCCAGCAGCCGGACAGGCCAGGGGACTGAAGCTTTCTTT. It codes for CASSRTGQGTEAFF.